This TCR beta chain was observed in a study of metastatic and nonmetastatic thyroid tumors. Background on the study: From malignant and benign thyroid patients, repertoires in blood and in tumor or nodule tissue were compared.

Study-wide results and caveats: In both blood and tumor samples, TCR beta diversity was reported significantly higher for malignant than benign nodules.

How the authors handled the data: Across clinicopathological groups, CDR3 differences served as the basis for building a distant-metastasis classifier for papillary thyroid cancer. TCRdb re-analyzed the PCR reads using MiXCR. The V and J calls reflect TCRdb's pipeline rather than the authors' work. The table lists roughly 70,000 clones, around 18% of them singletons. Nobody among the patients had been given any treatment before thyroid surgery. This clone was counted at least ten times. Its antigen is unknown. Sequences were obtained from blood. This receptor was identified in a female donor with papillary thyroid cancer or a benign thyroid nodule (not recorded which). Some clones in this sample may be carry-over from other donors' samples.

The CDR3 coding sequence is TGTGCCAGCAGTGAAGCTCGGCGGACTACAGATACGCAGTATTTT. It encodes CASSEARRTTDTQYF. The chain uses TRBV2 and TRBJ2-3; D perhaps matches TRBD2 (5 bases). Germline CDR1 is SNHLY and CDR2 is FYNNEI. This CDR3 contains 15 residues. V lost 0 bases and J lost 3, with 10 bases in between.